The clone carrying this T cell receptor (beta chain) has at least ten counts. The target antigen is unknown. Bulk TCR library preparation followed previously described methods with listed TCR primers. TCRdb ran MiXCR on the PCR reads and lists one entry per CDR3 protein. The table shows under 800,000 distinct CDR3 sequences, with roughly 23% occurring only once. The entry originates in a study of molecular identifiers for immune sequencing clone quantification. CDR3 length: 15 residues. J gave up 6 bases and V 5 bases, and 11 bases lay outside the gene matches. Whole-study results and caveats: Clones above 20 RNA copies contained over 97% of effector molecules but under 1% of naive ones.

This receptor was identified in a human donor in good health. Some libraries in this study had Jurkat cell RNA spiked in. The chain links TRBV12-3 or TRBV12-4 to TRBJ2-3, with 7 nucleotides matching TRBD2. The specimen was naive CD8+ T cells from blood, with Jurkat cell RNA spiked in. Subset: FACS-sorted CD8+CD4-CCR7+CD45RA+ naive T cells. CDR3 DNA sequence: TGTGCCAGCAGTACCATAGCGGGCCTGCCGGATACGCAGTATTTT. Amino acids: CASSTIAGLPDTQYF.